The T cell receptor (beta chain) described here comes from a study of blood T cell repertoires in COVID-19. At the level of the study: T cells, B-cell-depleted T cells, or PBMCs supplied cDNA or gDNA.

Germline loops: CDR1 MNHNS, CDR2 SASEGT. With 2 bases removed from V and 11 bases from J, the gap between germline ends came to 18 bases. This CDR3 comprises 14 residues. The sample holds one count of this clone. The authors' processing: Amplified reference gene primers provided the basis for estimating nucleated cell counts. Produced via immunoSEQ multiplex PCR; TCRdb's table is partial and in-frame only. That table furnishes V, J and clone size, whereas the DNA furnished D and trimming. The table shows 450,000 to 600,000 clones, with roughly 87% occurring only once. This TCR came from a woman aged 18-29 years who had recovered from COVID-19. The chain is built from TRBV6-1 and TRBJ1-1; possible D gene TRBD1, 6 bases. The sequencing input was PBMCs or T cells enriched from blood (not recorded which). CDR3 sequence (DNA): TGTGCCAGCAGTGAACGGAGGACAGTTACATTGGCTTTCTTT. It translates to CASSERRTVTLAFF.